This TCR beta chain was captured by sequencing in a study of CXCR3-negative and CXCR3-positive naive CD8 T cells. The study's findings and limits: Much lower diversity was found in memory CD8+ cells, while both naive subsets had comparably high diversity.

About this clonotype: Its antigen is unidentified.

TRB cDNA libraries were made by UMI-labeled 5' RACE. TCRdb processed the 5' RACE reads again and assigns one entry to each CDR3 protein, with no DNA. The sample includes 55,000 to 65,000 distinct CDR3 sequences. Sorts that each held around 300,000 cells were run in triplicate for every CD8+ T cell subset. The germline CDR1 and CDR2 sequences are SGHVT and SQSDAQ. This CDR3 comprises 15 residues. The sequence came from a human donor in good health. Some clones in this sample may be carry-over from other donors' samples. The V and J genes are TRBV7-4 and TRBJ2-7; no DNA is available, so the TRBD2 call from TCRdb remains unchecked. The sequenced material came from naive CXCR3- CD8+ T cells from blood. The subset is: CD45RO-CCR7+CD27+CD95- naive CD8+ T cells lacking CXCR3 (TNR3-). This chain's CDR3 is CASIMATSGRSEQYF.